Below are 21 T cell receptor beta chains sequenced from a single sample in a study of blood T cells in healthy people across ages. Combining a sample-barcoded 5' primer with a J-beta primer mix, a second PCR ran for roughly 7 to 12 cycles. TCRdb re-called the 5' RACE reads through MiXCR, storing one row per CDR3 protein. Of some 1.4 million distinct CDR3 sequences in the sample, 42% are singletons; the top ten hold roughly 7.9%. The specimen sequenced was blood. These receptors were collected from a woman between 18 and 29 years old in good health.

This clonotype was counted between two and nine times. This chain's CDR3 is CASSDGTYTGELFF. The DNA for the CDR3 is TGTGCCAGCAGTGATGGGACTTACACCGGGGAGCTGTTTTTT. The rearrangement uses TRBV25-1 and TRBJ2-2, with D maybe TRBD2 (6 bases). This CDR3 contains 14 residues. Trimming left V 3 bases short and J 3 bases short, with 8 bases between. CDR1 is MGHDK, CDR2 SYGVNS, per germline.

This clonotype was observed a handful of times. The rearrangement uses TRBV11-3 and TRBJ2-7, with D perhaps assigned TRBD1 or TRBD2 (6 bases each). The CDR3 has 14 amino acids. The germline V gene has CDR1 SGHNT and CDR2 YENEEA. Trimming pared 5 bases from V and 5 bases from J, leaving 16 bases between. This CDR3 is CASSRQGGSNEQYF. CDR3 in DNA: TGTGCCAGCAGCCGACAAGGGGGGTCCAACGAGCAGTACTTC.

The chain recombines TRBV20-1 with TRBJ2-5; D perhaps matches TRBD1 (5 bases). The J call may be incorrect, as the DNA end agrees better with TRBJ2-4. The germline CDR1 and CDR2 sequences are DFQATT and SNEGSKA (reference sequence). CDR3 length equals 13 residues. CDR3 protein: CSATGPDTYIQYF. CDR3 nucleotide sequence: TGCAGTGCCACCGGGCCGGACACTTACATTCAGTACTTC.

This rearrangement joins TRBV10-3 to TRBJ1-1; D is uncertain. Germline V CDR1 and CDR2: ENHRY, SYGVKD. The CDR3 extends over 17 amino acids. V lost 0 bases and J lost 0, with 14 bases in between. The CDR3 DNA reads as TGTGCCATCAGTGAGTCGGTCTCATCGCCCATGAACACTGAAGCTTTCTTT. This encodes CAISESVSSPMNTEAFF.

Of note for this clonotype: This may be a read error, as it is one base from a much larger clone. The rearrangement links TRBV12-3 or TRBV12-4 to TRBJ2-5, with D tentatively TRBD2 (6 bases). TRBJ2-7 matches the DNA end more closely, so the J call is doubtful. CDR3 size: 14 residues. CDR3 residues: CANSLAVGIDEQYF. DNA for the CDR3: TGTGCCAACAGTTTAGCGGTAGGGATCGACGAGCAGTACTTC.

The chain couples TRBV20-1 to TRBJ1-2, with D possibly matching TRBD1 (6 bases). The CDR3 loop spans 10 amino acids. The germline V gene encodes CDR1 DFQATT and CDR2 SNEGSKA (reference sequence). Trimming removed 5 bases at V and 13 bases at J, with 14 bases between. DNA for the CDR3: TGCAGTGCTCCCGACCAGACAGGCACCTTC. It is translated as CSAPDQTGTF.

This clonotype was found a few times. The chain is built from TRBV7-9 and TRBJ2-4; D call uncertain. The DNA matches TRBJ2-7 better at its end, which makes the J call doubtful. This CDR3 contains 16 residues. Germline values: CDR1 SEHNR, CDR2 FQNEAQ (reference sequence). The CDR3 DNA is TGTGCCAGCAGCCCCCCAGCCCAACCGCCCTACGGCGAGCAGTACTTC. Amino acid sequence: CASSPPAQPPYGEQYF.

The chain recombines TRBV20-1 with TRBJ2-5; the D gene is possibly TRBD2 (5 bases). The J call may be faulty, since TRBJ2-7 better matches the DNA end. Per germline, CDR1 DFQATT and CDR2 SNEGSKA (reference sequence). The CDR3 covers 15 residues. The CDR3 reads CSAINRTPREGEQYF. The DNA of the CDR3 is TGCAGTGCTATAAATCGTACCCCCAGAGAGGGCGAGCAGTACTTC.

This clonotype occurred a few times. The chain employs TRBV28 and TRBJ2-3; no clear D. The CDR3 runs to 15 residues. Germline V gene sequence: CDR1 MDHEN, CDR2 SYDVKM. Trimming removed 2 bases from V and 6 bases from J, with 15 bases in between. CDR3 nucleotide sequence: TGTGCCAGCAGTTTACCCGCGTGGGTCGCCGATACGCAGTATTTT. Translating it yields CASSLPAWVADTQYF.

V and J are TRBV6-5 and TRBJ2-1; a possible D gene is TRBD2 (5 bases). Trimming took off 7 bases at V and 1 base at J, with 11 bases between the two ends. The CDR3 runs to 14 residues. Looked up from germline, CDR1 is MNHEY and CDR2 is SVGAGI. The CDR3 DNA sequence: TGTGCCAGCATCAGCGGAGGTTCCTACAATGAGCAGTTCTTC. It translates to CASISGGSYNEQFF.

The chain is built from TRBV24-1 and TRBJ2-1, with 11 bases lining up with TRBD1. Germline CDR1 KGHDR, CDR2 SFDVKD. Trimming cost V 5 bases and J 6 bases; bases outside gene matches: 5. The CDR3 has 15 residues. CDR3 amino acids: CATSAGGTGGNEQFF. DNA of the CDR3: TGTGCCACCAGTGCTGGGGGGACAGGGGGCAATGAGCAGTTCTTC.

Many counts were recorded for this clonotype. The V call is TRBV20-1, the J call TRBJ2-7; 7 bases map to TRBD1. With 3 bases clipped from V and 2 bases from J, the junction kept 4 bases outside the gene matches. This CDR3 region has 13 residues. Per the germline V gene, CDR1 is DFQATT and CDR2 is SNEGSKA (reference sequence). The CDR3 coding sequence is TGCAGTGCTAGGAGGGACAGTACCTACGAGCAGTACTTC. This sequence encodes CSARRDSTYEQYF.

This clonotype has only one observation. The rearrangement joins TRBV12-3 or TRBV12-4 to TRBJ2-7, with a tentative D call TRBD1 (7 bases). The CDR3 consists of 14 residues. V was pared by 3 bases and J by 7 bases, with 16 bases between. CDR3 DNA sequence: TGTGCCAGCAGTTTCCAGGGGGGCAAGTGGGAGCAGTACTTC. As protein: CASSFQGGKWEQYF.

This CDR3 is CASRSRRKDSPLHF. In nucleotides, the CDR3 is TGTGCCAGCAGGTCCCGCAGAAAAGATTCACCCCTCCACTTT. J is TRBJ1-6 and V is TRBV28; D unclear. The ends were cut back, 6 bases at V and 8 bases at J, with 14 bases in the middle. There are 14 residues in the CDR3. The germline CDR1 and CDR2 sequences are MDHEN and SYDVKM.

CDR3: CASSEARDQPQHF. As DNA, the CDR3 is TGTGCCAGCAGTGAAGCCCGGGACCAGCCCCAGCATTTT. This chain links TRBV6-1 with TRBJ1-5; maybe TRBD1 (5 bases). Germline CDR1 and CDR2: MNHNS and SASEGT. With 0 bases removed from V and 7 bases from J, the gap between germline ends came to 7 bases. The CDR3 is 13 amino acids.

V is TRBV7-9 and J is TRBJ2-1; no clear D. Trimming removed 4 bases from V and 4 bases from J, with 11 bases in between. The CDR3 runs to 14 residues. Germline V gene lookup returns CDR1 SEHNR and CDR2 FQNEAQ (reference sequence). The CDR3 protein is CASSSSALYNEQFF. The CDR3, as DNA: TGTGCCAGCAGCTCTTCTGCCCTGTACAATGAGCAGTTCTTC. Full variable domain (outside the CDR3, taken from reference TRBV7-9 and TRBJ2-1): DTGVSQNPRHKITKRGQNVTFRCDPISEHNRLYWYRQTLGQGPEFLTYFQNEAQLEKSRLLSDRFSAERPKGSFSTLEIQRTEQGDSAMYLCASSSSALYNEQFFGPGTRLTVL.

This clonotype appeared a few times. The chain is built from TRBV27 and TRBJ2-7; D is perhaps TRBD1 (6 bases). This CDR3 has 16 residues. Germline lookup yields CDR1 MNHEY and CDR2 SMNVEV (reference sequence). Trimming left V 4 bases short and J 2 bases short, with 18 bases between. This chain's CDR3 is CASSSQRDKTPYEQYF. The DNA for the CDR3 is TGTGCCAGCAGTTCACAACGGGACAAGACCCCCTACGAGCAGTACTTC.

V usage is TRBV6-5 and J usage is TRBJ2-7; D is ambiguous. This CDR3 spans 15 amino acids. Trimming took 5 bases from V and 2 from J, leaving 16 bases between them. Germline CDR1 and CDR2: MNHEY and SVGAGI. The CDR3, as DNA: TGTGCCAGCAGTCGCCAGAAGGGATCGACCTACGAGCAGTACTTC. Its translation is CASSRQKGSTYEQYF.

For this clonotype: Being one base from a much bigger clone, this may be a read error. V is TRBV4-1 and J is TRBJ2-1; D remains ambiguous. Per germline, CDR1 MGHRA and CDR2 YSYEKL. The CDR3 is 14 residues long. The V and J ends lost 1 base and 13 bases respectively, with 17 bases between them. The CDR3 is CASSQVGSEETQFF. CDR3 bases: TGCGCCAGCAGCCAAGTCGGGTCAGAAGAGACCCAGTTCTTC.

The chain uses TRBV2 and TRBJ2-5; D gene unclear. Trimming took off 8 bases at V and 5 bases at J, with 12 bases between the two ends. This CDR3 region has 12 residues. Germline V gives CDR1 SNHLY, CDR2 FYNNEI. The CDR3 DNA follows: TGTGCCAGCGGACCCGAAGGGGAGACCCAGTACTTC. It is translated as CASGPEGETQYF.

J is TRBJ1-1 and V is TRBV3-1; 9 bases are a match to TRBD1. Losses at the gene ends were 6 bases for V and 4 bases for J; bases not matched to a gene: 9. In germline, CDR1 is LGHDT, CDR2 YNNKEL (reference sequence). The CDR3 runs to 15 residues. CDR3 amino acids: CASSPTTGGGTEAFF. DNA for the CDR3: TGTGCCAGCAGTCCCACGACAGGGGGAGGCACTGAAGCTTTCTTT.